This is a list of T cell receptor beta chains from one sample in a study of blood T cell repertoires in COVID-19. Clones were sequenced by immunoSEQ multiplex PCR, and TCRdb holds only the in-frame ones, with some missing. Here the sample spans hundreds of thousands of clones, 70% to 90% being singletons. The specimen sequenced was peripheral blood. The receptors come from a man older than 75 with acute or convalescent COVID-19. The CDR3 runs from the conserved cysteine through the conserved F or W. A D gene is named only where the DNA matches it firmly. The size of a clone is reported for some rows only, either as once, few or many, or as a class for expanded clones.

v_call	d_call	j_call	clone_size	cdr3_aa	cdr3_nt
TRBV29-1	-	TRBJ2-7	-	CSVQTQYEQYF	TGCAGCGTTCAGACACAGTACGAGCAGTACTTC
TRBV5-8	TRBD2	TRBJ2-1	-	CASSSRTRGVEQFF	TGTGCCAGCAGCTCCAGGACTAGGGGCGTTGAGCAGTTCTTC
TRBV19	-	TRBJ1-5	-	CASSSQGNSNQPQHF	TGTGCCAGTAGTTCACAGGGAAATAGCAATCAGCCCCAGCATTTT
TRBV29-1	-	TRBJ2-3	-	CSVVENTQYF	TGCAGCGTTGTTGAGAATACGCAGTATTTT
TRBV12-3/TRBV12-4	-	TRBJ2-3	-	CASSLDGNTQYF	TGTGCCAGCAGTTTAGACGGGAATACGCAGTATTTT
TRBV9	-	TRBJ2-5	-	CASSATGMETQYF	TGTGCCAGCAGCGCTACAGGGATGGAGACCCAGTACTTC
TRBV3-1/TRBV3-2	-	TRBJ1-6	-	CASSRINSPLHF	TGTGCCAGCAGCCGTATAAATTCACCCCTCCACTTT
TRBV7-2	TRBD1	TRBJ1-1	-	CASSPQGAGMNTEAFF	TGTGCCAGCAGTCCACAGGGGGCAGGCATGAACACTGAAGCTTTCTTT
TRBV19	TRBD1	TRBJ1-1	-	CASSAQGALREGTEAFF	TGTGCCAGTAGCGCTCAGGGGGCTCTAAGGGAAGGCACTGAAGCTTTCTTT
TRBV7-2	TRBD1	TRBJ2-5	few	CASSPGTERETQYF	TGTGCCAGCAGCCCCGGGACAGAGAGAGAGACCCAGTACTTC
TRBV5-1	TRBD2	TRBJ2-1	-	CASSLGTSGSNEQFF	TGCGCCAGCAGCTTGGGGACTAGCGGGAGCAATGAGCAGTTCTTC
TRBV7-9	-	TRBJ1-2	few	CASSHGGAVFYGYTF	TGTGCCAGCAGCCACGGGGGTGCCGTGTTCTATGGCTACACCTTC
TRBV18	TRBD2	TRBJ2-1	-	CASSPLAGAYNEQFF	TGTGCCAGCTCACCCCTAGCGGGGGCGTACAATGAGCAGTTCTTC
TRBV5-6	TRBD1	TRBJ2-3	once	CASSSGTGVGDTQYF	TGTGCCAGCAGCTCCGGGACAGGGGTGGGGGATACGCAGTATTTT
TRBV29-1	TRBD2	TRBJ2-3	-	CSVVTGGGDTQYF	TGCAGCGTTGTGACGGGGGGAGGTGATACGCAGTATTTT
TRBV7-2	TRBD2	TRBJ2-3	few	CASSSGGGKDTQYF	TGTGCCAGCAGCTCCGGCGGGGGTAAAGATACGCAGTATTTT
TRBV4-1	TRBD2	TRBJ2-7	few	CASSQDPGLAGRGYEQYF	TGCGCCAGCAGCCAAGATCCCGGACTAGCGGGAAGAGGATACGAGCAGTACTTC
TRBV10-3	TRBD1	TRBJ1-1	-	CAISESSQGGLTEAFF	TGTGCCATCAGTGAGTCGTCACAGGGGGGACTGACTGAAGCTTTCTTT
TRBV5-1	-	TRBJ1-6	-	CASSSSQSEVSPLHF	TGCGCCAGCAGCTCCTCTCAATCGGAGGTTTCACCCCTCCACTTT
TRBV18	-	TRBJ1-5	once	CASSLSGTWNQPQHF	TGTGCCAGCTCACTATCCGGGACATGGAATCAGCCCCAGCATTTT
TRBV10-2	-	TRBJ1-3	-	CASSPAGGLTGNTIYF	TGCGCCAGCAGCCCCGCGGGGGGATTGACTGGAAACACCATATATTTT
TRBV24-1	-	TRBJ1-5	-	CATSFSETDQPQHF	TGTGCCACCAGTTTTTCGGAGACCGATCAGCCCCAGCATTTT
TRBV5-1	-	TRBJ2-2	few	CASSLAAGRNGELFF	TGCGCCAGCAGCTTGGCCGCAGGGAGGAACGGGGAGCTGTTTTTT
TRBV19	TRBD1	TRBJ2-3	-	CASRAGTGADTQYF	TGTGCCAGTAGGGCCGGGACAGGGGCAGATACGCAGTATTTT
TRBV6-2/TRBV6-3	TRBD2	TRBJ2-1	-	CASSYSTSGIPGMRNNEQFF	TGTGCCAGCAGTTACTCGACTAGCGGGATCCCAGGGATGAGGAACAATGAGCAGTTCTTC
TRBV2	TRBD2	TRBJ2-7	-	CATGGGGAEQYF	TGTGCCACAGGAGGCGGGGGGGCCGAGCAGTACTTC
TRBV5-1	-	TRBJ1-2	-	CASSTEAGGYGYTF	TGCGCCAGCAGCACAGAAGCAGGTGGCTATGGCTACACCTTC
TRBV11-3	TRBD2	TRBJ2-5	-	CASSPGLAGLQETQYF	TGTGCCAGCAGCCCAGGACTAGCGGGACTCCAAGAGACCCAGTACTTC
TRBV29-1	TRBD1	TRBJ1-2	-	CSVERQGPYGYTF	TGCAGCGTTGAAAGACAGGGGCCATATGGCTACACCTTC
TRBV10-3	-	TRBJ2-1	-	CAISESAGDNEQFF	TGTGCCATCAGTGAGTCGGCAGGGGACAATGAGCAGTTCTTC
TRBV19	TRBD2	TRBJ2-1	once	CASSIVAGGRNEQFF	TGTGCCAGTAGTATAGTAGCGGGAGGGCGCAATGAGCAGTTCTTC
TRBV7-9	-	TRBJ1-1	-	CASSFGQAGGNTEAFF	TGTGCCAGCAGCTTTGGGCAGGCGGGTGGGAACACTGAAGCTTTCTTT
TRBV11-2	-	TRBJ1-1	once	CASSRDRMNTEAFF	TGTGCCAGCAGTCGCGACAGAATGAACACTGAAGCTTTCTTT
TRBV5-1	TRBD2	TRBJ2-1	-	CASSILLAGGGNEQFF	TGCGCCAGCAGCATATTACTAGCGGGAGGGGGCAATGAGCAGTTCTTC
TRBV19	TRBD1	TRBJ2-4	-	CASSMPTGQRYLAKNIQYF	TGTGCCAGTAGTATGCCAACGGGACAGCGATATCTAGCCAAAAACATTCAGTACTTC
TRBV28	TRBD1	TRBJ1-2	-	CASSSTAPKWTGAPYGYTF	TGTGCCAGCAGCTCCACCGCGCCTAAATGGACAGGAGCTCCATATGGCTACACCTTC
TRBV3-1/TRBV3-2	-	TRBJ1-1	-	CASSQGHATEAFF	TGTGCCAGCAGCCAAGGACACGCCACTGAAGCTTTCTTT
TRBV7-8	-	TRBJ1-2	-	CASSLGTARGYTF	TGTGCCAGCAGCTTAGGGACAGCGCGTGGCTACACCTTC
TRBV28	-	TRBJ1-5	-	CASSSQIHQPQHF	TGTGCCAGCAGTTCACAGATCCATCAGCCCCAGCATTTT
TRBV7-2	-	TRBJ1-2	-	CASSLARNYGYTF	TGTGCCAGCAGCTTAGCCCGTAACTATGGCTACACCTTC
TRBV9	-	TRBJ1-1	-	CASSVVPAGADTEAFF	TGTGCCAGCAGCGTAGTACCCGCAGGGGCGGACACTGAAGCTTTCTTT
TRBV10-2	TRBD1	TRBJ2-5	-	CASSGQGRETQYF	TGCGCCAGCAGTGGACAGGGACGGGAGACCCAGTACTTC
TRBV14	-	TRBJ1-2	-	CASSQQGVYGYTF	TGTGCCAGCAGCCAACAGGGTGTATACGGCTACACCTTC
TRBV18	-	TRBJ2-4	-	CASSPIAPLSLAKNIQYF	TGTGCCAGCTCACCAATTGCCCCCCTAAGTCTAGCCAAAAACATTCAGTACTTC
TRBV7-2	-	TRBJ1-1	-	CASTGFLNTEAFF	TGTGCCAGCACCGGGTTCCTGAACACTGAAGCTTTCTTT
TRBV7-8	-	TRBJ2-2	-	CASTPLRDTFTGELFF	TGTGCCAGTACACCTTTAAGGGACACCTTCACCGGGGAGCTGTTTTTT
TRBV24-1	-	TRBJ1-3	once	CATSDSGVPNTIYF	TGTGCCACCAGTGATTCCGGGGTTCCAAACACCATATATTTT
TRBV6-5	-	TRBJ2-7	-	CASSPSVQGYEQYF	TGTGCCAGCAGCCCCTCGGTGCAGGGGTACGAGCAGTACTTC
TRBV28	TRBD2	TRBJ2-3	once	CASTKEAGGGDTQYF	TGTGCCAGCACAAAGGAGGCGGGAGGAGGAGATACGCAGTATTTT
TRBV2	-	TRBJ2-3	-	CASSVETDTQYF	TGTGCCAGCAGTGTGGAGACAGATACGCAGTATTTT
TRBV10-3	TRBD2	TRBJ2-1	-	CAISAGTGLAGVYEQFF	TGTGCCATCAGTGCTGGGACGGGACTAGCGGGAGTATACGAGCAGTTCTTC